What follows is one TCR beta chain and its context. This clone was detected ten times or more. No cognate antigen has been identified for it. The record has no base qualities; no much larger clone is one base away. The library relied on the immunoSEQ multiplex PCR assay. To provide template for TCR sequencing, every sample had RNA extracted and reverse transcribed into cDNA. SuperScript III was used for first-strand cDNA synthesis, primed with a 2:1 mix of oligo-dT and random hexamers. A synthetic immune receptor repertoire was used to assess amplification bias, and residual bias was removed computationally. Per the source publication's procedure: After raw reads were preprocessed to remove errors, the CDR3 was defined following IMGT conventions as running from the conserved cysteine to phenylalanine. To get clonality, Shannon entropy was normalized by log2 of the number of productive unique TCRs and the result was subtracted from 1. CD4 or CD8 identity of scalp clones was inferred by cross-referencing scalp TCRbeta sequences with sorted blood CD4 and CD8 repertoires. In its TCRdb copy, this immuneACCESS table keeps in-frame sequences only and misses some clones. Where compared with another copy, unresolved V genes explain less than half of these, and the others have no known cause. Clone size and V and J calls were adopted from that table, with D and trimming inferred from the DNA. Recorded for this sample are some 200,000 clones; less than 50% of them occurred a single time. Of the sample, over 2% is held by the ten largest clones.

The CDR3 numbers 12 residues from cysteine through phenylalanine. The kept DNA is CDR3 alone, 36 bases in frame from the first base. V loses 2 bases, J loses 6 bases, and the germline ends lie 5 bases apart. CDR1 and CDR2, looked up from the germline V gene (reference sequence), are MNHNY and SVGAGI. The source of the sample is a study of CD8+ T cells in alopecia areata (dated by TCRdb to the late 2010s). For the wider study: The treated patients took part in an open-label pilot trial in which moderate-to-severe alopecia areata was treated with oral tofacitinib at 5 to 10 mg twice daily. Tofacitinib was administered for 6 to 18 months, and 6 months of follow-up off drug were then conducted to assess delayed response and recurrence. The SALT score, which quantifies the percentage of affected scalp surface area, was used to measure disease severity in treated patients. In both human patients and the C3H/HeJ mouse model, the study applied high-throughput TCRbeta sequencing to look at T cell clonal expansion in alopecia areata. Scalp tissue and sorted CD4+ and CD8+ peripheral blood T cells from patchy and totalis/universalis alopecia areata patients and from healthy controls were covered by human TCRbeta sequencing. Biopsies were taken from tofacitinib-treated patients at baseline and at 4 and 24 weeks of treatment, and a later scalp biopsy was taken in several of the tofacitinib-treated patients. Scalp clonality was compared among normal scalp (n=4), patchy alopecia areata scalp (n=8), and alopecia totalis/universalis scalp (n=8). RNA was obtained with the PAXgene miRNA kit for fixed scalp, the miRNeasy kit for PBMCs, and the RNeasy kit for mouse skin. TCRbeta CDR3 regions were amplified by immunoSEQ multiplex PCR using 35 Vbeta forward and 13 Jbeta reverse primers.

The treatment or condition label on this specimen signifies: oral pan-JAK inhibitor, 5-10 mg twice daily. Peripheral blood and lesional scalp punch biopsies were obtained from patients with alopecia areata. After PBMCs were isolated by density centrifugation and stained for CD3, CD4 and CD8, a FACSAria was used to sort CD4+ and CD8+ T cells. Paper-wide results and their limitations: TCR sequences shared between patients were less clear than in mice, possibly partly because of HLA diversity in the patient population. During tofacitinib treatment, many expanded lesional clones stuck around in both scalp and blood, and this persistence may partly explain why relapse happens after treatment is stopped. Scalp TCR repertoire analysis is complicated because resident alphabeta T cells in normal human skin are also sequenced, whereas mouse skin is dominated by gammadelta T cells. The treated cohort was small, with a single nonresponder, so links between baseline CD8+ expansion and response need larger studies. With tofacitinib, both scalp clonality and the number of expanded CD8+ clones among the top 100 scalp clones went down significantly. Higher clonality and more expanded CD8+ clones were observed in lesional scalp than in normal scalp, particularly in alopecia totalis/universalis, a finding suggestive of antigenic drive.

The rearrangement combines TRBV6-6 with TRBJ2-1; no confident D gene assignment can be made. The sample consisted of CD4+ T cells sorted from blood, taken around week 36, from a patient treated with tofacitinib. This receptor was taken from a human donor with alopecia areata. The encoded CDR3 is CASSYISNEQFF. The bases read TGTGCCAGCAGTTACATCTCCAATGAGCAGTTCTTC.